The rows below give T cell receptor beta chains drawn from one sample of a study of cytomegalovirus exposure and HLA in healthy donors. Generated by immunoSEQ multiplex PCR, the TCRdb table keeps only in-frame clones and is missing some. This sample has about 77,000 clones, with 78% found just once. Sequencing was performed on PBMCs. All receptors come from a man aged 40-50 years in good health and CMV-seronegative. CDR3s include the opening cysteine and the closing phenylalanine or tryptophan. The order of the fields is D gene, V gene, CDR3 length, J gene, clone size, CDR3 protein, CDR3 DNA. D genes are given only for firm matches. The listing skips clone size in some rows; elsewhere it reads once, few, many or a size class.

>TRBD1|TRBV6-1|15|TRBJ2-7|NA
CASSEAPGTGYEQYF
TGTGCCAGCAGTGAAGCGCCCGGGACAGGGTACGAGCAGTACTTC
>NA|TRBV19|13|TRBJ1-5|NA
CASTGQYNQPQHF
TGTGCCAGTACCGGACAGTACAATCAGCCCCAGCATTTT
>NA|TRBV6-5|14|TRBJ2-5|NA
CASSDRQTQETQYF
TGTGCCAGCAGTGACCGACAGACTCAAGAGACCCAGTACTTC
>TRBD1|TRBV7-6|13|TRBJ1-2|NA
CASSPDRAYGYTF
TGTGCCAGCAGCCCGGACAGGGCCTATGGCTACACCTTC
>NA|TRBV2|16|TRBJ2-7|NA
CASWSRYDPSSYEQYF
TGTGCCAGCTGGTCGCGGTACGATCCGTCTTCCTACGAGCAGTACTTC
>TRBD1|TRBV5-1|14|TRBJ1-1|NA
CASSTTGQNTEAFF
TGCGCCAGCAGCACGACAGGGCAGAACACTGAAGCTTTCTTT
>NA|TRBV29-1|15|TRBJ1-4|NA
CSVGRGGAVDEKLFF
TGCAGCGTTGGCCGGGGGGGGGCAGTTGACGAAAAACTGTTTTTT
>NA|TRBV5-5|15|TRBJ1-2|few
CASSLGQTSPYGYTF
TGTGCCAGCAGCTTGGGGCAGACTTCCCCCTATGGCTACACCTTC
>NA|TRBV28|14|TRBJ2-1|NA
CASSSDSYYNEQFF
TGTGCCAGCAGTTCAGACAGCTACTACAATGAGCAGTTCTTC
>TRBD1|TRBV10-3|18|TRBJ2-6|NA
CAISESTTGGPGANVLTF
TGTGCCATCAGTGAGTCAACGACAGGGGGCCCTGGGGCCAACGTCCTGACTTTC
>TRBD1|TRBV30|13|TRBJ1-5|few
CAWSTTGQQPQHF
TGTGCCTGGAGCACGACAGGGCAGCAGCCCCAGCATTTT
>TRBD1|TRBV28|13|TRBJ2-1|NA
CASSRDRAREQFF
TGTGCCAGCAGTAGGGACAGGGCCCGAGAGCAGTTCTTC
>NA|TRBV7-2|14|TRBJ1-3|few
CASSLQGSGNTIYF
TGTGCCAGCAGCTTACAGGGTTCGGGAAACACCATATATTTT
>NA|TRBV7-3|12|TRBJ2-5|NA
CASSSGGETQYF
TGTGCCAGCAGCTCGGGTGGGGAGACCCAGTACTTC
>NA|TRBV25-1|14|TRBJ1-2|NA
CASSSQTVFGGYTF
TGTGCCAGCAGTTCTCAGACAGTATTCGGAGGCTACACCTTC
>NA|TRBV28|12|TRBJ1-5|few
CASSPSGQPQHF
TGTGCCAGCAGTCCTAGTGGGCAGCCCCAGCATTTT
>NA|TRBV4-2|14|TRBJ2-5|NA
CASSHGGARETQYF
TGTGCCAGCAGCCATGGGGGGGCGAGGGAGACCCAGTACTTC
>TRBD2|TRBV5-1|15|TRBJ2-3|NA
CASSPLGTRTDTQYF
TGCGCCAGCAGCCCCCTCGGGACTAGAACAGATACGCAGTATTTT
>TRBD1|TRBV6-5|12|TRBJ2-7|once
CASSYGDRTNYF
TGTGCCAGCAGTTACGGGGACAGGACGAATTACTTC
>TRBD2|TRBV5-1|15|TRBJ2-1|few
CASSPLPAGALGQFF
TGCGCCAGCAGCCCGCTGCCAGCGGGGGCCCTTGGGCAGTTCTTC
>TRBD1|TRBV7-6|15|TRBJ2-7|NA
CASSPHPGQPNEQYF
TGTGCCAGCAGCCCGCACCCGGGACAGCCAAACGAGCAGTACTTC
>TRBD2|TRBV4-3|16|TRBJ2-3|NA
CASSQGTGLGADTQYF
TGCGCCAGCAGCCAAGGGACGGGACTAGGGGCAGATACGCAGTATTTT
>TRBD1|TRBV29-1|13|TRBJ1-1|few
CSALTGGVYEAFF
TGCAGCGCTCTGACAGGGGGCGTTTATGAAGCTTTCTTT
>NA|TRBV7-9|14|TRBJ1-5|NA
CASSLVTVNQPQHF
TGTGCCAGCAGCTTAGTGACAGTCAATCAGCCCCAGCATTTT
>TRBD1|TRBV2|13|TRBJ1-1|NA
CASSGQGAGEAFF
TGTGCCAGCAGTGGGCAGGGGGCCGGTGAAGCTTTCTTT
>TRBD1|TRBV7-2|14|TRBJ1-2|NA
CASSLGQGIGGYTF
TGTGCCAGCAGCTTGGGACAGGGGATTGGTGGCTACACCTTC
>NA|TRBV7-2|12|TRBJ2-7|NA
CASSPTYYEQYF
TGTGCCAGCAGCCCAACCTACTACGAGCAGTACTTC
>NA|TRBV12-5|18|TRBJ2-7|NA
CASGLPRAGYGPGDEQYF
TGTGCTAGTGGTTTGCCCAGAGCAGGATATGGGCCTGGTGACGAGCAGTACTTC
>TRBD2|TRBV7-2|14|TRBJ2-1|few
CASSLRPGGNEQFF
TGTGCCAGCAGCTTAAGGCCCGGGGGGAATGAGCAGTTCTTC
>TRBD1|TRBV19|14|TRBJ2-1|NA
CASIGAGGFREQFF
TGTGCCAGTATTGGGGCAGGGGGATTCCGTGAGCAGTTCTTC
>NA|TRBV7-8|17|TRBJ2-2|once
CASGGGGRIANTGELFF
TGTGCCAGCGGTGGGGGGGGGCGAATCGCGAACACCGGGGAGCTGTTTTTT
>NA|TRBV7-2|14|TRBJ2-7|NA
CASSFARRGGEQYF
TGTGCCAGCAGCTTCGCGCGGAGAGGCGGCGAGCAGTACTTC
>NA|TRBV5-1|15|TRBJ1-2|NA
CASSLGAPEYYGYTF
TGCGCCAGCAGCCTGGGGGCACCCGAATACTATGGCTACACCTTC
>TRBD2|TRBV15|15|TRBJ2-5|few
CATSPGGAGAETQYF
TGTGCCACCAGCCCCGGGGGGGCGGGAGCGGAGACCCAGTACTTC
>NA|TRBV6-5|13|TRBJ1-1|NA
CASSYQANTEAFF
TGTGCCAGCAGTTATCAAGCGAACACTGAAGCTTTCTTT
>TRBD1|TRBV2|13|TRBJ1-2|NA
CASSEEGAGGYTF
TGTGCCAGCAGTGAGGAGGGGGCGGGAGGCTACACCTTC
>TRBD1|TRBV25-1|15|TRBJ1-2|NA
CASSEYGTGGYGYTF
TGTGCCAGCAGTGAATACGGGACAGGGGGCTATGGCTACACCTTC
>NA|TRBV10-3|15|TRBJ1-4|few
CAISESKENNEKLFF
TGTGCCATCAGTGAGTCAAAGGAGAATAATGAAAAACTGTTTTTT
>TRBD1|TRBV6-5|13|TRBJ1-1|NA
CASSWDRVTEAFF
TGTGCCAGCAGCTGGGACAGGGTCACTGAAGCTTTCTTT
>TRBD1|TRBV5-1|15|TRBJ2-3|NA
CASSGGQGFTDTQYF
TGCGCCAGCAGCGGGGGACAGGGTTTCACAGATACGCAGTATTTT
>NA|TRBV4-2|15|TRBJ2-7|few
CASSQGGGAAYEQYF
TGTGCCAGCAGCCAAGGGGGCGGGGCCGCCTACGAGCAGTACTTC
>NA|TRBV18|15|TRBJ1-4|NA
CASSPLGEPNEKLFF
TGTGCCAGCTCACCCCTCGGTGAACCTAATGAAAAACTGTTTTTC
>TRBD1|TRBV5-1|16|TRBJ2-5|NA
CASSSKGTGQVETQYF
TGCGCCAGCAGCTCTAAAGGGACAGGGCAGGTAGAGACCCAGTACTTC
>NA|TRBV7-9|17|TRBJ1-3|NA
CASSLVSTGVSGNTIYF
TGTGCCAGCAGCTTAGTCTCCACAGGAGTCTCTGGAAACACCATATATTTT
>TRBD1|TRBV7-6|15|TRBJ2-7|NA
CASSPRPGQRYEQYF
TGTGCCAGCAGCCCTCGACCGGGACAGAGATACGAGCAGTACTTC
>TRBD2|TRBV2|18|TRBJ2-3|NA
CASSVRRGGLTTTDTQYF
TGTGCCAGCAGTGTAAGGCGGGGGGGCCTTACCACCACAGATACGCAGTATTTT
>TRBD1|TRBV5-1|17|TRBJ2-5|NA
CASSGAPGQGGGETQYF
TGCGCCAGCAGCGGGGCCCCGGGACAGGGAGGGGGAGAGACCCAGTACTTC
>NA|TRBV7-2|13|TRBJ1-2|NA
CASSPFRNYGYTF
TGTGCCAGCAGCCCCTTCCGGAACTATGGCTACACCTTC
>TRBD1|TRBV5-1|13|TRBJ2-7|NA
CASSSTGAYEQYF
TGCGCCAGCAGCTCTACAGGGGCCTACGAGCAGTACTTC
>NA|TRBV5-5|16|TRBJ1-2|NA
CASSLVLLATDYGYTF
TGTGCCAGCAGCCTGGTCTTACTCGCCACGGACTATGGCTACACCTTC
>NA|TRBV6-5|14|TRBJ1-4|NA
CASRIGTRGEKLFF
TGTGCCAGCAGGATCGGGACTCGAGGCGAAAAACTGTTTTTT
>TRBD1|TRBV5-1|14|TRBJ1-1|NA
CASSFGTGGTEAFF
TGCGCCAGCAGCTTCGGGACAGGGGGCACTGAAGCTTTCTTT
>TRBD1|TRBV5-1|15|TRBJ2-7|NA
CASSLGGQGWYEQYF
TGCGCCAGCAGCTTGGGTGGACAGGGTTGGTACGAGCAGTACTTC